Below, 16 T cell receptor beta chains from the same sample are listed, as sequenced in a study of cytomegalovirus exposure and HLA in healthy donors. The PCR contained 60 Vbeta and 13 Jbeta primers. Libraries were prepared by immunoSEQ multiplex PCR; TCRdb keeps only in-frame clonotypes and omits some of them. This listing includes 150,000 to 200,000 clones. The sequencing input was PBMCs. The receptors stem from a young man in good health and CMV-seronegative.

For the CDR3, the DNA is TGCGCCAGCAGCTTGGTTCCAGGGGGCGAGGGCACAGATACGCAGTATTTT. Translating gives CASSLVPGGEGTDTQYF. This chain links TRBV5-1 with TRBJ2-3; 8 nucleotides match TRBD1. Trimming at V came to 0 bases and at J to 1 base, leaving 7 bases not matched to a gene. The CDR3 runs 17 residues. Per the germline V gene, CDR1 is SGHRS and CDR2 is YFSETQ.

V gene TRBV18 combines with J gene TRBJ2-2; 9 bases are shared with TRBD1. Germline CDR1 reads KGHSH; CDR2 reads LQKENI. This CDR3 is 16 amino acids long. Unmatched junction bases numbered 6, after V lost 3 bases and J lost 4 bases. CDR3 nucleotides: TGTGCCAGCTCACCCAGGACAGGGGCGCGCACCGGGGAGCTGTTTTTT. It translates to CASSPRTGARTGELFF.

The chain carries TRBV30 and TRBJ2-3; 8 bases agree with TRBD1. Germline V lookup: CDR1 GTSNPN, CDR2 SVGIG (reference sequence). Losses at the gene ends were 5 bases for V and 6 bases for J; bases not matched to a gene: 10. The CDR3 extends over 14 amino acids. This CDR3 reads CAWAGQGPRDTQYF. CDR3 in DNA: TGTGCCTGGGCAGGACAGGGACCCCGGGATACGCAGTATTTT.

The chain couples TRBV28 to TRBJ2-3, with a tentative D call TRBD2 (6 bases). The CDR3 is 15 amino acids. V lost 5 bases to trimming and J lost 1 base, with 13 bases between them. Germline-derived CDR1 and CDR2 are MDHEN and SYDVKM. The CDR3 loop is CASSPRGVGTDTQYF. The CDR3 DNA follows: TGTGCCAGCAGTCCCCGCGGGGTCGGCACAGATACGCAGTATTTT. Complete variable domain (other parts from reference TRBV28 and TRBJ2-3): DVKVTQSSRYLVKRTGEKVFLECVQDMDHENMFWYRQDPGLGLRLIYFSYDVKMKEKGDIPEGYSVSREKKERFSLILESASTNQTSMYLCASSPRGVGTDTQYFGPGTRLTVL.

This chain uses TRBV30 with TRBJ2-5; 14 positions agree with TRBD2. The J call may be in error: the DNA end matches TRBJ2-7 better. The CDR3 covers 14 residues. Germline-derived CDR1 and CDR2 are GTSNPN and SVGIG (reference sequence). CDR3 in DNA: TGTGCCTGGAGCGGACTAGCGGGGGGCTACGAGCAGTACTTC. Translation: CAWSGLAGGYEQYF.

This chain uses TRBV6-5 with TRBJ2-1; 12 bases line up with TRBD2. J was trimmed by 5 bases and V by 8 bases; bases with no gene match: 4. Germline assignment: CDR1 MNHEY and CDR2 SVGAGI. This CDR3 has 14 residues. CDR3 bases: TGTGCCAGCGCGGGACTAGCGGGCCACAATGAGCAGTTCTTC. Its protein is CASAGLAGHNEQFF.

The rearrangement links TRBV7-8 to TRBJ1-2, with D possibly TRBD1 on 6 matching bases. CDR1 is SGHVS and CDR2 is FQNEAQ in the germline V gene. CDR3 size: 16 residues. Trimming shortened V by 3 bases and J by 4 bases, and 18 bases separated the two germline ends. In nucleotides, the CDR3 is TGTGCCAGCAGCTTTACGACAGGAAGATTTACCTATGGCTACACCTTC. Translated, it gives CASSFTTGRFTYGYTF.

This chain connects TRBV19 to TRBJ2-2; no definite D call. This CDR3 has 11 amino acids. Germline lookup yields CDR1 LNHDA and CDR2 SQIVND (reference sequence). V was shortened by 7 bases and J by 5 bases, with 5 bases between the two germline ends. The CDR3 nucleotides are TGTGCCAGTACCAGTACCGGGGAGCTGTTTTTT. Translated, it gives CASTSTGELFF.

The rearrangement joins TRBV7-6 to TRBJ2-3, with no clear D. The CDR3 covers 17 residues. Germline values: CDR1 SGHVS, CDR2 FNYEAQ. V dropped 0 bases and J dropped 0 bases, with 13 bases sitting between them. For the CDR3, the DNA is TGTGCCAGCAGCTTAGCTGTCGGTACAGTCAGCACAGATACGCAGTATTTT. It specifies CASSLAVGTVSTDTQYF.

V gene TRBV5-3 combines with J gene TRBJ2-1; 10 positions match TRBD1. TRBV5-3 is marked as an open reading frame, function uncertain. This CDR3 has 19 amino acids. V was pared by 6 bases and J by 4 bases, with 19 bases of the junction left unmatched. The CDR3 coding sequence is TGTGCCAGAATTCCAATCCGGGACAGGGGCCAAGAACCTTACAATGAGCAGTTCTTC. This sequence encodes CARIPIRDRGQEPYNEQFF.

This sequence joins TRBV7-6 and TRBJ1-1; unclear D gene. V was cut by 2 bases and J by 1 base, with 14 bases left in between. CDR1 SGHVS and CDR2 FNYEAQ come from the germline V gene. The CDR3 totals 16 residues. Written as DNA, the CDR3 is TGTGCCAGCAGCTTACCCCTGGAGGTGGCGAACACTGAAGCTTTCTTT. This translates into CASSLPLEVANTEAFF.

The gene calls are TRBV14 and TRBJ2-3; D is possibly TRBD1 (6 bases). Germline V gene lookup returns CDR1 SGHDN and CDR2 FVKESK. V lost 0 bases to trimming and J lost 3 bases, with 16 bases between them. The CDR3 sequence is 17 residues long. DNA for the CDR3: TGTGCCAGCAGCCAAGACAGGACAGTAACTTTGACAGATACGCAGTATTTT. Protein sequence: CASSQDRTVTLTDTQYF.

The J gene is TRBJ1-1, the V gene TRBV7-2, with D possibly TRBD1 on 5 matching bases. Trimming cost V 7 bases and J 0 bases, with 12 bases left between them. Looked up from germline, CDR1 is SGHTA and CDR2 is FQGNSA. The CDR3 is made up of 14 amino acids. Here the CDR3 reads CASTRQSMNTEAFF. In nucleotides, the CDR3 is TGTGCCAGCACTCGACAGAGCATGAACACTGAAGCTTTCTTT. The full variable domain, its missing parts supplied by reference TRBV7-2 and TRBJ1-1, is GAGVSQSPSNKVTEKGKDVELRCDPISGHTALYWYRQSLGQGLEFLIYFQGNSAPDKSGLPSDRFSAERTGGSVSTLTIQRTQQEDSAVYLCASTRQSMNTEAFFGQGTRLTVV.

V usage is TRBV7-6 and J usage is TRBJ1-1; TRBD1 agrees at 7 bases. Losses at the gene ends were 2 bases for V and 6 bases for J; bases not matched to a gene: 18. Germline CDR1 and CDR2: SGHVS and FNYEAQ. There are 18 residues in the CDR3. The DNA of the CDR3 is TGTGCCAGCAGCTTACCCCGGGACAGTTTTGCTTTGCGCGCTGAAGCTTTCTTT. Protein sequence: CASSLPRDSFALRAEAFF.

This rearrangement joins TRBV10-2 to TRBJ2-1, with TRBD1 matching over 12 bases. The CDR3 covers 16 residues. After removal of 4 bases from V and 5 bases from J, the junction contained 6 bases not matched to a gene. The germline gives CDR1 WSHSY, CDR2 SAAADI. CDR3 sequence reads: CASSVLGQGAHNEQFF. The CDR3 nucleotides read TGCGCCAGCAGTGTGTTGGGACAGGGGGCCCACAATGAGCAGTTCTTC.

The rearrangement joins TRBV4-1 to TRBJ2-3; 9 nucleotides match TRBD2. V shed 1 base and J 4 bases; nucleotides not matched to a gene: 15. CDR3 length: 19 residues. Germline CDR1 MGHRA, CDR2 YSYEKL. CDR3 nucleotides: TGCGCCAGCAGCCAAGGCGCTACTCTAGCGGGACTTCCCGCAGATACGCAGTATTTT. It specifies CASSQGATLAGLPADTQYF.